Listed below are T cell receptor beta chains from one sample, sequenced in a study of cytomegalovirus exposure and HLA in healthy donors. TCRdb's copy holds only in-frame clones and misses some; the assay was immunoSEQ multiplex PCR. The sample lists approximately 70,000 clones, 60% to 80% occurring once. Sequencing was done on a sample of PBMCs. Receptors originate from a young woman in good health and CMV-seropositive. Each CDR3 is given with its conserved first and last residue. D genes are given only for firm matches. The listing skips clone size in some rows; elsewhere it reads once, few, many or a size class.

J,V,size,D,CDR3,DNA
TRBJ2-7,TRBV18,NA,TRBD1,CASSGTGKYEQYF,TGTGCCAGCTCGGGGACAGGGAAGTACGAGCAGTACTTC
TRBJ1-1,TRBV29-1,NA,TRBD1,CSVGTGANTEAFF,TGCAGCGTGGGGACAGGGGCTAACACTGAAGCTTTCTTT
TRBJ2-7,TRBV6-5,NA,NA,CASSRTSTSYEQYF,TGTGCCAGCAGTAGAACTAGCACATCCTACGAGCAGTACTTC
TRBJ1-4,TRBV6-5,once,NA,CASSYGTKEKLFF,TGTGCCAGCAGTTACGGGACAAAGGAAAAACTGTTTTTT
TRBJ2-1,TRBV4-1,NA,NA,CASNPEVGDSYNEQFF,TGCGCCAGCAACCCTGAAGTGGGAGACTCCTACAATGAGCAGTTCTTC
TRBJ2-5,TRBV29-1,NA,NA,CSVDRPKGETQYF,TGCAGCGTTGACAGGCCGAAAGGAGAGACCCAGTACTTC
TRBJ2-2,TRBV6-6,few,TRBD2,CASGGGRGTGELFF,TGTGCCAGTGGGGGCGGGAGGGGTACCGGGGAGCTGTTTTTT
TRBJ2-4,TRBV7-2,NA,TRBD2,CASSLAGTSGDKNIQYF,TGTGCCAGCAGCTTAGCCGGGACTAGCGGGGACAAAAACATTCAGTACTTC
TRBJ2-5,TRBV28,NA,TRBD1,CASSLPGTGNGETQYF,TGTGCCAGCAGTCTACCCGGGACAGGGAACGGAGAGACCCAGTACTTC
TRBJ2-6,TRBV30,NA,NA,CAWSARVGGANVLTF,TGTGCCTGGAGTGCCAGGGTGGGTGGGGCCAACGTCCTGACTTTC
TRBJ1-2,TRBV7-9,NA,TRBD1,CASSLIGQGGHGYTF,TGTGCCAGCAGCTTGATCGGACAGGGGGGACACGGCTACACCTTC
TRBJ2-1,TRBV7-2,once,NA,CASSPLGGGSYNEQFF,TGTGCCAGCAGCCCCCTTGGGGGCGGGTCCTACAATGAGCAGTTCTTC
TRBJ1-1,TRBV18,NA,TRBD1,CASSFRPGQENTEAFF,TGTGCCAGCTCGTTTCGACCCGGACAGGAGAACACTGAAGCTTTCTTT
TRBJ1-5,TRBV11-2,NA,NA,CASSLAAGGNQPQHF,TGTGCCAGCAGCTTAGCGGCAGGGGGCAATCAGCCCCAGCATTTT
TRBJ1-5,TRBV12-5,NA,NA,CASGLGDQPQHF,TGTGCTAGTGGTTTGGGCGATCAGCCCCAGCATTTT
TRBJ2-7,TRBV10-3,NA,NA,CATRRGYEQYF,TGTGCCACCCGAAGGGGGTACGAGCAGTACTTC
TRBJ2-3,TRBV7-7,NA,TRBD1,CASSLGQGGGYTDTQYF,TGTGCTAGCAGCTTAGGACAGGGGGGTGGATACACAGATACGCAGTATTTT
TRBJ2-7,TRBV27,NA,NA,CASSLSSYSTYEQYF,TGTGCCAGCAGTTTATCGTCGTACTCAACCTACGAGCAGTACTTC
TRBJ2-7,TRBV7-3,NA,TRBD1,CASSLDRGYEQYF,TGTGCCAGCAGCTTAGACAGGGGGTACGAGCAGTACTTC
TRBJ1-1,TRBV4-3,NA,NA,CASSKDSFGSEAFF,TGCGCCAGCAGCAAGGACAGCTTTGGGTCTGAAGCTTTCTTT
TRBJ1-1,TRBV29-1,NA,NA,CSVDRGNTEAFF,TGCAGCGTTGATAGAGGGAACACTGAAGCTTTCTTT
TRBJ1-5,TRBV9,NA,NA,CASSVGGSRQPQHF,TGTGCCAGCAGCGTAGGAGGGAGTCGACAGCCCCAGCATTTT
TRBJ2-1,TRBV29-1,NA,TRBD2,CSAEGTSGMSYNEQFF,TGCAGCGCCGAGGGGACTAGCGGGATGTCCTACAATGAGCAGTTCTTC
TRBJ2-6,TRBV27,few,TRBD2,CASSLRFSGSLISGANVLTF,TGTGCCAGCAGTTTGAGGTTTAGCGGGTCCCTGATCTCTGGGGCCAACGTCCTGACTTTC
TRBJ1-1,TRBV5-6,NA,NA,CASSFGEGQVNTEAFF,TGTGCCAGCAGCTTCGGGGAGGGGCAAGTGAACACTGAAGCTTTCTTT
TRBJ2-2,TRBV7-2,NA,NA,CASSTGQMTGELFF,TGTGCCAGCAGCACCGGACAGATGACCGGGGAGCTGTTTTTT
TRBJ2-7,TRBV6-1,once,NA,CASSRLPVAYEQYF,TGTGCCAGCAGTCGACTCCCAGTCGCCTACGAGCAGTACTTC
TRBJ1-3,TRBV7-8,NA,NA,CASSLFDTTIYF,TGTGCCAGCAGCTTATTCGACACCACCATATATTTT
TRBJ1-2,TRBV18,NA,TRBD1,CASSLWDRVENYGYTF,TGTGCCAGCTCACTCTGGGACAGGGTGGAGAACTATGGCTACACCTTC
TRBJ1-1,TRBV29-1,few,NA,CSFGTSANTEAFF,TGCAGCTTCGGGACATCGGCGAACACTGAAGCTTTCTTT
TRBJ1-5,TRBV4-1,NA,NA,CASSQGGASNQPQHF,TGCGCCAGCAGCCAAGGTGGAGCTAGCAATCAGCCCCAGCATTTT
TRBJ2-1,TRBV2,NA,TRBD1,CASSRDRARYNEQFF,TGTGCCAGCAGTCGGGACAGGGCCCGATACAATGAGCAGTTCTTC
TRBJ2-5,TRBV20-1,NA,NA,CSASEETQYF,TGCAGTGCTAGCGAAGAGACCCAGTACTTC
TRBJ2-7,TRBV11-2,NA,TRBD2,CASSIPLAGAAYEQYF,TGTGCCAGCAGTATTCCTTTAGCGGGAGCAGCCTACGAGCAGTACTTC
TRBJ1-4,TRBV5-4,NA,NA,CASSQDMAGARDEKLFF,TGTGCCAGCAGCCAAGATATGGCAGGGGCCCGGGATGAAAAACTGTTTTTT
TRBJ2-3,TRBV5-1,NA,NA,CASSRLGQAQYF,TGCGCCAGCAGCCGACTAGGACAGGCGCAGTATTTT
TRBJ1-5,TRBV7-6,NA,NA,CASSLGGAQPQHF,TGTGCCAGCAGCTTAGGAGGTGCTCAGCCCCAGCATTTT
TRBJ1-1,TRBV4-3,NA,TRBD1,CASSQDPQGVGGTEAFF,TGCGCCAGCAGCCAAGATCCCCAGGGGGTAGGCGGAACTGAAGCTTTCTTT
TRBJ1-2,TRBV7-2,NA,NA,CASSPAGMFYGYTF,TGTGCCAGCAGCCCAGCAGGAATGTTCTATGGCTACACCTTC
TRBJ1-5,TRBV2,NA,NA,CASSVQGLHQPQHF,TGTGCCAGCAGTGTGCAGGGACTCCACCAGCCCCAGCATTTT
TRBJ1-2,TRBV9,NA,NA,CASSVGTGLANYGYTF,TGTGCCAGCAGCGTAGGAACAGGGTTAGCTAACTATGGCTACACCTTC
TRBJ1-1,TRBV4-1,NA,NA,CASSQGGRLAFF,TGCGCCAGCAGCCAAGGAGGGAGACTAGCTTTCTTT
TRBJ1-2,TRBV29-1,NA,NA,CSVRQPRRGYTF,TGCAGCGTTCGACAGCCACGGCGTGGCTACACCTTC